This T cell receptor (beta chain) was obtained from a study of long-term antiretroviral therapy in people with HIV. About the research overall: The earliest specimens came about a decade ahead of the 2015 immediate-ART recommendation. Findings and limits, study-wide: Repertoires looked antigen-experienced, with only a slight naive shift after ART.

Survey-level immunoSEQ v3.0 assays were run. Assay used: immunoSEQ multiplex PCR; TCRdb lists only in-frame clones, some missing. The table records 25,000 to 30,000 clones, around 80% of them present only once. Germline CDR1 and CDR2: SGHVS and FNYEAQ. Losses at the gene ends were 3 bases for V and 3 bases for J; bases not matched to a gene: 3. This CDR3 contains 16 residues. With respect to this clone: What it binds is unknown.

The specimen comprised unsorted PBMCs, sampled 1.1 years before starting antiretroviral therapy. This TCR derives from a woman between 25 and 40 years old with HIV. The V and J genes are TRBV7-6 and TRBJ1-5, with TRBD1 matching 12 bases. The CDR3 coding sequence is TGTGCCAGCAGCTTGGGACAGGGGGCCCTCAATCAGCCCCAGCATTTT. Its protein product is CASSLGQGALNQPQHF.